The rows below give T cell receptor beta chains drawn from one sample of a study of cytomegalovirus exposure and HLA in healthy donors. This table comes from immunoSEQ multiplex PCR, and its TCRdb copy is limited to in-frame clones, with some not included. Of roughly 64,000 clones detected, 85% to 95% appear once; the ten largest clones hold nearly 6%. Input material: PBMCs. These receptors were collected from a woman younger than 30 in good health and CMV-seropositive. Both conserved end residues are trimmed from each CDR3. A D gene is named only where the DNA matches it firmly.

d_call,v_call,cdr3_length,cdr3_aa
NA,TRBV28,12,ASSLAGTTPEQF
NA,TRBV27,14,ASSSDRPGGNQPQH
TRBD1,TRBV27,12,ASSIQGGAYGYT
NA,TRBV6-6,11,ASSYSETGELF
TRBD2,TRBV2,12,ASSDLAGDNEQF
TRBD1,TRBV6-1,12,ASSPGTDNQPQH
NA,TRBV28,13,ASSFPLPRNTEAF
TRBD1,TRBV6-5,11,ASRRTGGSEQY
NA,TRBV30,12,AWSVQDSQYGYT
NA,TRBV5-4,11,ASSLRGGTEAF
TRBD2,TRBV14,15,ASSQDSLTSGRDTQY
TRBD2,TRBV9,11,ASSGGLAAEQY
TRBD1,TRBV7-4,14,ASSLYGDRVGDEQF